Below, 22 T cell receptor beta chains from the same sample are listed, as sequenced in a study of vaccination and CD4 T cells after COVID-19. As for treatment: approximately nine-day PBMC culture with coronavirus spike peptide pools or control peptides (ViraFEST assay). Sequencing of DNA taken from cultured CD4+ T cells relied on the Oncomine TCR Beta short-read assay. TCRdb used MiXCR to reprocess the PCR reads, holding one entry per CDR3 protein. The sample consists of about 17,000 distinct CDR3 sequences, roughly 54% of them appearing once. These receptors are not linked to any known antigen. Specimen: CD4+ T cells from blood, cultured in vitro. These receptors came from a human donor who had recovered from COVID-19.

The CDR3 sequence: CSVEFGLMDTQYF. CDR3 DNA sequence: TGCAGCGTTGAATTCGGGCTAATGGATACGCAGTATTTT. The chain couples TRBV29-1 to TRBJ2-3; D unclear. V was shortened by 2 bases and J by 6 bases, with 12 bases between the two germline ends. This CDR3 has 13 residues. The germline gives CDR1 SQVTM, CDR2 ANQGSEA.

The genes are TRBV6-1 and TRBJ2-2, with 10 bases identical to TRBD1. J was trimmed by 5 bases and V by 6 bases; bases with no gene match: 9. The germline V gene encodes CDR1 MNHNS and CDR2 SASEGT. This CDR3 contains 16 residues. The CDR3 protein is CASRATGGRSTGELFF. DNA for the CDR3: TGTGCCAGCAGGGCGACAGGGGGCAGGAGTACCGGGGAGCTGTTTTTT.

The J gene is TRBJ1-3, the V gene TRBV2, with unresolved D. The CDR3 length is 14 residues. The V and J ends lost 2 bases and 0 bases respectively, with 5 bases between them. The germline V gene has CDR1 SNHLY and CDR2 FYNNEI. CDR3 sequence reads: CASSEPRSGNTIYF. The DNA for the CDR3 is TGTGCCAGCAGTGAACCTCGCTCTGGAAACACCATATATTTT.

The rearrangement uses TRBV24-1 and TRBJ2-2, with D maybe TRBD2 (6 bases). V lost 7 bases and J lost 3, with 17 bases in between. Germline CDR1 KGHDR, CDR2 SFDVKD. The CDR3 is 16 residues long. Here the CDR3 reads CATSASGGAYTGELFF. In DNA form, the CDR3 reads TGTGCCACCAGCGCTTCTGGAGGGGCGTACACCGGGGAGCTGTTTTTT.

The genes are TRBV27 and TRBJ2-1; a possible D gene is TRBD2 (5 bases). The germline V gene encodes CDR1 MNHEY and CDR2 SMNVEV (reference sequence). V was clipped by 3 bases and J by 3 bases, with 12 bases between them. There are 15 residues in the CDR3. CDR3 sequence reads: CASSLSGSGYNEQFF. CDR3 in DNA: TGTGCCAGCAGTTTGTCGGGGTCGGGCTACAATGAGCAGTTCTTC.

This clonotype counts as medium-sized. The chain links TRBV4-2 to TRBJ2-5; 8 bases match TRBD2. The CDR3 loop spans 18 amino acids. The V segment lost 0 bases and the J segment 3 bases; nucleotides outside the gene matches: 12. Per the germline V gene, CDR1 is LGHNA and CDR2 is YNFKEQ. Here the CDR3 reads CASSQDIASGLWEETQYF. CDR3 sequence (DNA): TGTGCCAGCAGCCAAGACATCGCTAGCGGGCTCTGGGAAGAGACCCAGTACTTC.

The rearrangement links TRBV12-3 or TRBV12-4 to TRBJ1-6, with D uncertain. V was pared by 4 bases and J by 0 bases, with 7 bases between. CDR3 length: 15 amino acids. CDR3: CASSSESSYNSPLHF. The CDR3 coding sequence is TGTGCCAGCAGTTCCGAGAGCTCCTATAATTCACCCCTCCACTTT.

This chain connects TRBV10-1 to TRBJ1-1; D remains ambiguous. The V gene lost 4 bases and the J gene lost 3 bases, with 12 bases spanning the gap. Germline-derived CDR1 and CDR2 are WNHNN and SYGVQD (reference sequence). The CDR3 length is 14 residues. CDR3 nucleotides: TGCGCCAGCAGTGTCGGAGGAAGGGACACTGAAGCTTTCTTT. Translated: CASSVGGRDTEAFF.

The J gene is TRBJ1-2, the V gene TRBV28; D perhaps matches TRBD1 (6 bases). Trimming took 3 bases from V and 5 from J, leaving 13 bases between them. Looked up from germline, CDR1 is MDHEN and CDR2 is SYDVKM. The length of the CDR3 is 14 residues. The CDR3 spells CASSLERGMYGYTF. CDR3 sequence (DNA): TGTGCCAGCAGTTTGGAAAGGGGGATGTATGGCTACACCTTC.

The chain has TRBV28 and TRBJ2-3; 7 nucleotides line up with TRBD1. Germline lookup yields CDR1 MDHEN and CDR2 SYDVKM. V was pared by 6 bases and J by 2 bases, with 8 bases of the junction left unmatched. This CDR3 region has 15 residues. DNA for the CDR3: TGTGCCAGCAGGCCCTCCGGGACAGCCACAGATACGCAGTATTTT. Translated: CASRPSGTATDTQYF.

The table lists this clonotype with a few counts. The chain uses TRBV20-1 and TRBJ1-5; 7 nucleotides match TRBD1. Trimming took 6 bases from V and 7 from J; bases not matched to a gene: 9. Germline-derived CDR1 and CDR2 are DFQATT and SNEGSKA (reference sequence). The CDR3 is 13 residues long. The CDR3 is CSASRGLGQPQHF. In DNA, the CDR3 is TGCAGTGCCAGTAGGGGGCTCGGGCAGCCCCAGCATTTT.

The V gene is TRBV5-1, the J gene TRBJ2-5; TRBD1 matches 12 bases. V trimming: 7 bases; J trimming: 4 bases; junction bases outside the gene matches: 8. Looked up from germline, CDR1 is SGHRS and CDR2 is YFSETQ. This CDR3 is 15 amino acids long. CDR3 amino acids: CASGPGQGAGETQYF. CDR3 coding DNA: TGCGCCAGCGGCCCGGGACAGGGGGCCGGAGAGACCCAGTACTTC.

This chain connects TRBV19 to TRBJ1-1; D is possibly TRBD1 (5 bases). The CDR3 length is 14 residues. V was cut by 5 bases and J by 1 base, with 11 bases left in between. Germline V gene lookup returns CDR1 LNHDA and CDR2 SQIVND (reference sequence). The CDR3 region has the DNA TGTGCCAGTAGTCTCATTCAGGGGAACACTGAAGCTTTCTTT. It codes for CASSLIQGNTEAFF.

This chain uses TRBV27 with TRBJ2-5; D is perhaps TRBD1 (6 bases). The V gene's germline CDR1 is MNHEY and CDR2 SMNVEV (reference sequence). V was trimmed by 9 bases and J by 5 bases, leaving 22 bases between them. The CDR3 covers 15 residues. The CDR3 loop reads CASSPYRDLQETQYF. CDR3 coding DNA: TGTGCCAGTTCCCCCTACAGGGACCTCCAGGAGACCCAGTACTTC.

In this sample, this clonotype turned up a few times. V and J are TRBV20-1 and TRBJ2-5; 12 bases map to TRBD2. The CDR3 runs to 18 residues. J gave up 0 bases and V 1 base, and 9 bases lay outside the gene matches. Germline loops: CDR1 DFQATT, CDR2 SNEGSKA (reference sequence). CDR3 in DNA: TGCAGTGCTAGAGCCGGCCTAGCGGGAGGGCGGTACCAAGAGACCCAGTACTTC. Amino acid sequence: CSARAGLAGGRYQETQYF.

The chain has TRBV7-9 and TRBJ2-1, with a tentative D call TRBD1 (6 bases). There are 14 residues in the CDR3. V was clipped by 5 bases and J by 8 bases, with 16 bases between them. Germline V gives CDR1 SEHNR, CDR2 FQNEAQ (reference sequence). The CDR3: CASSPRQGIDEQFF. CDR3 coding DNA: TGTGCCAGCAGCCCAAGGCAGGGGATAGATGAGCAGTTCTTC. Looking up the rest from reference TRBV7-9 and TRBJ2-1 gives the full variable domain: DTGVSQNPRHKITKRGQNVTFRCDPISEHNRLYWYRQTLGQGPEFLTYFQNEAQLEKSRLLSDRFSAERPKGSFSTLEIQRTEQGDSAMYLCASSPRQGIDEQFFGPGTRLTVL.

The V and J genes are TRBV6-5 and TRBJ1-2, with 10 positions matching TRBD1. V trimming: 4 bases; J trimming: 8 bases; junction bases outside the gene matches: 10. The CDR3 is 15 residues long. Germline V gene data show CDR1 as MNHEY and CDR2 as SVGAGI. For the CDR3, the DNA is TGTGCCAGCAGTTCCCCAGGACAGGGGGAAGTCGGCTACACCTTC. It translates to CASSSPGQGEVGYTF.

This clonotype was observed once. The chain links TRBV5-4 to TRBJ2-3, with D perhaps matching TRBD2 (5 bases). Germline lookup yields CDR1 SGHNT and CDR2 YYREEE (reference sequence). Trimming removed 3 bases at V and 14 bases at J, with 16 bases between. There are 12 residues in the CDR3. The DNA of the CDR3 is TGTGCCAGCAGCTCGGGAAAGATGGGATTGTATTTT. It translates to CASSSGKMGLYF. Full variable domain (rest looked up from reference TRBV5-4 and TRBJ2-3): ETGVTQSPTHLIKTRGQQVTLRCSSQSGHNTVSWYQQALGQGPQFIFQYYREEENGRGNFPPRFSGLQFPNYSSELNVNALELDDSALYLCASSSGKMGLYFGPGTRLTVL.

This clonotype occurred once. This chain connects TRBV28 to TRBJ1-5; maybe TRBD1 (6 bases). CDR1 is MDHEN and CDR2 is SYDVKM in the germline V gene. CDR3 length: 12 amino acids. Trimming shortened V by 8 bases and J by 4 bases, and 9 bases separated the two germline ends. The CDR3 spells CASGTPNQPQHF. The CDR3, as DNA: TGTGCCAGCGGGACACCGAATCAGCCCCAGCATTTT.

The chain combines TRBV6-5 with TRBJ2-5; D gene unclear. V was clipped by 4 bases and J by 0 bases, with 6 bases between them. The CDR3 length is 13 residues. The germline gives CDR1 MNHEY, CDR2 SVGAGI. For the CDR3, the DNA is TGTGCCAGCAGTTGGTCGAACCAAGAGACCCAGTACTTC. Protein product: CASSWSNQETQYF.

A few counts support this clonotype. The chain joins TRBV6-2 or TRBV6-3 to TRBJ2-3; D unclear. Trimming removed 0 bases at V and 4 bases at J, with 2 bases between. Germline V CDR1 and CDR2: MNHEY, SVGEGT. The CDR3 spans 12 residues. CDR3 in amino acids: CASSYSPDTQYF. CDR3 sequence (DNA): TGTGCCAGCAGTTACTCGCCAGATACGCAGTATTTT.

The J gene is TRBJ2-7, the V gene TRBV7-9; D unclear. Per germline, CDR1 SEHNR and CDR2 FQNEAQ (reference sequence). The CDR3 has 16 amino acids. V lost 0 bases and J lost 0, with 12 bases in between. CDR3 sequence reads: CASSLASSDGSYEQYF. CDR3 in DNA: TGTGCCAGCAGCTTAGCCTCCTCTGACGGCTCCTACGAGCAGTACTTC.